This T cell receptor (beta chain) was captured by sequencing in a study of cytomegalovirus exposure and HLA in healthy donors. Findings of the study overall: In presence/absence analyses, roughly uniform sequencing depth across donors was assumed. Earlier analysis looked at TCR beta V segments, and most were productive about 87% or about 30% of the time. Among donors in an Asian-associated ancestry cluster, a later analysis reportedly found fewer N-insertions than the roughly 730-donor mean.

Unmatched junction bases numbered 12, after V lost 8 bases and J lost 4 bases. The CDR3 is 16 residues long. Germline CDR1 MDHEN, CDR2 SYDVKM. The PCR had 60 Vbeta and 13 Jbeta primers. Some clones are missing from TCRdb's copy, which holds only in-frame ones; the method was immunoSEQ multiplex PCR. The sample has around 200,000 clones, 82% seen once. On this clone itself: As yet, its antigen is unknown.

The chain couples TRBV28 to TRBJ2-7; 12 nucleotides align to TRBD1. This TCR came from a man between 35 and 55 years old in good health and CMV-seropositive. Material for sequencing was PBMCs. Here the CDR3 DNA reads TGTGCCAGCTCAGTTATCGGGGGACAGGGGGCATACGAGCAGTACTTC. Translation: CASSVIGGQGAYEQYF.